Detailed here is one T cell receptor (beta chain). Its target is not known. Treatment meaning: 19 received Ad26.COV2.S at low or high dose, single or two shots; 5 received placebo; per-sample allocation not given. Samples were taken on day 63 after the first vaccine or placebo injection. Profiled with immunoSEQ multiplex PCR; TCRdb holds only in-frame clones, not every one. This table holds 500,000 or so clones, roughly 89% found once. The length of the CDR3 is 16 residues. V lost 4 bases to trimming and J lost 9 bases, with 22 bases between them. These data belong to a study of Ad26.COV2.S vaccination and SARS-CoV-2 variants. Study overall: Ad26.COV2.S was injected intramuscularly once or twice, 56 days apart. Study-wide points: Vaccine recipients showed a spike-specific TCR breadth that was higher than in placebo recipients.

Sequenced material: peripheral blood, taken in a trial of Ad26.COV2.S vaccine versus placebo. This chain joins TRBV5-3 and TRBJ2-2, with D possibly matching TRBD1 (6 bases). TRBV5-3 is an ORF for which the function is uncertain. The sequence was collected from a person aged 18-60 years who received the Ad26.COV2.S COVID-19 vaccine or a placebo. The CDR3 is CARSHPRDTCGRELFF. DNA for the CDR3: TGTGCCAGAAGCCACCCTAGGGACACCTGTGGGCGGGAGCTGTTTTTT.